This T cell receptor beta chain was sequenced for a study of shared clonotypes between healthy human individuals. General study results and limits: Collection of samples was limited to blood; tissue repertoires likely differ.

All donors were Caucasian adults living in Nashville, Tennessee. CD45RA-negative memory and CD45RA+ naive subsets were split from the CD4+ cells. Trimming removed 1 base at V and 1 base at J, with 8 bases between. This CDR3 is 14 amino acids long. Germline-derived CDR1 and CDR2 are SGHRS and YFSETQ. A remark on this clone: What it recognizes is unknown.

The repertoire was sequenced with immunoSEQ multiplex PCR; TCRdb's copy has only in-frame clones and lacks some. The sample consists of millions of clones, approximately 90% of them appearing once. The receptor was derived from a man between 18 and 29 years old in good health. The sequencing input was naive CD4+ T cells sorted from blood. Subset meaning: CD45RA+ positively selected. The chain joins TRBV5-1 to TRBJ2-5, with D possibly matching TRBD2 (5 bases). The CDR3 sequence: CASSLLSGQETQYF. The CDR3 nucleotides are TGCGCCAGCAGCTTGTTGAGCGGCCAAGAGACCCAGTACTTC.